One sample yielded the 13 T cell receptor beta chains listed below, sequenced in a study of graft-versus-host responses after intestinal transplantation. Data came from immunoSEQ multiplex PCR; TCRdb stores just in-frame clones and leaves some out. The repertoire consists of around 77,000 clones, with just under 95% occurring once and the leading ten covering approximately 0.5%. Their antigens are not known. Sequencing was performed on unstimulated CD8+ T cells sorted from spleen or lymph node cells, taken before intestinal transplant. These receptor sequences come from a human donor who received an intestinal transplant.

V gene TRBV5-6 combines with J gene TRBJ2-5; TRBD1 matches 9 bases. Gene TRBJ2-7 matches the end of the DNA better, so the J call may be wrong. This CDR3 region has 14 residues. The germline V gene encodes CDR1 SGHDT and CDR2 YYEEEE. CDR3 sequence reads: CASSIGQGRYEQYF. In DNA form, the CDR3 reads TGTGCCAGCAGCATAGGACAGGGGAGATACGAGCAGTACTTC.

This chain joins TRBV4-1 and TRBJ2-1; D is tentatively TRBD1 or TRBD2 (7 bases each). V lost 4 bases, J lost 8 bases, and 21 bases lay in between. Germline CDR1 is MGHRA and CDR2 is YSYEKL. CDR3 length equals 16 residues. CDR3 bases: TGCGCCAGCAGCCGGGCAGGGGGAGGGCCCTTTGATGAGCAGTTCTTC. The encoded protein is CASSRAGGGPFDEQFF.

This clone was seen only once. V is TRBV28 and J is TRBJ2-7, with a possible D match to TRBD1 (6 bases). The CDR3 sequence is 14 residues long. V lost 3 bases and J 2 bases, leaving 11 bases between the germline ends. Germline V CDR1 and CDR2: MDHEN, SYDVKM. This chain's CDR3 is CASSLAGATYEQYF. CDR3 nucleotides: TGTGCCAGCAGTTTGGCAGGGGCTACCTACGAGCAGTACTTC.

The rearrangement links TRBV11-2 to TRBJ2-1; weak D call: TRBD2 (6 bases). The CDR3 is 17 amino acids. Germline values: CDR1 SGHAT, CDR2 FQNNGV. V shed 5 bases and J shed 6 bases, with 23 bases lying between them. In nucleotides, the CDR3 is TGTGCCAGCAGCCCCTTGGTGGGGGGTCCGCTCGGCAATGAGCAGTTCTTC. Its protein is CASSPLVGGPLGNEQFF.

V and J are TRBV27 and TRBJ1-5; TRBD1 might be the D (6 bases). Deletions cut 5 bases from V and 3 bases from J, with 17 bases between. In germline, CDR1 is MNHEY, CDR2 SMNVEV (reference sequence). The CDR3 spans 16 residues. The CDR3 DNA reads TGTGCCAGCAGTCCAACTTCGGGACACTACAATCAGCCCCAGCATTTT. Protein product: CASSPTSGHYNQPQHF.

The chain has TRBV19 and TRBJ2-7; D may be TRBD1 (5 bases). Germline values: CDR1 LNHDA, CDR2 SQIVND (reference sequence). Between the trimmed V and J ends, which lost 5 bases and 2 bases, there was a span of 10 bases. CDR3 length: 13 residues. As DNA, the CDR3 is TGTGCCAGTAGTCCTCGGACAACCTACGAGCAGTACTTC. Residues: CASSPRTTYEQYF.

This clone was seen a single time. V gene TRBV4-2 combines with J gene TRBJ2-1, with D perhaps TRBD2 (6 bases). Trimming stripped 7 bases from V and 4 bases from J, with 11 bases between. The CDR3 covers 13 residues. Germline loops: CDR1 LGHNA, CDR2 YNFKEQ. CDR3 bases: TGTGCCAGCAAGAGCGGGCTTTACAATGAGCAGTTCTTC. It is translated as CASKSGLYNEQFF.

The chain links TRBV9 to TRBJ2-7; a possible D gene is TRBD2 (6 bases). Germline V lookup: CDR1 SGDLS, CDR2 YYNGEE. Trimming took off 4 bases at V and 4 bases at J, with 18 bases between the two ends. The CDR3 is made up of 15 amino acids. The CDR3 here is CASSSDSAGSYEQYF. CDR3 DNA sequence: TGTGCCAGCAGCTCAGACTCAGCGGGCAGTTACGAGCAGTACTTC.

The rearrangement links TRBV4-1 to TRBJ2-5, with a possible D match to TRBD1 (5 bases). The CDR3 runs to 17 residues. Per germline, CDR1 MGHRA and CDR2 YSYEKL. Trimming shortened V by 0 bases and J by 0 bases, and 14 bases separated the two germline ends. The CDR3 sequence: CASSQDKGAPYQETQYF. CDR3 coding DNA: TGCGCCAGCAGCCAAGATAAAGGGGCCCCCTACCAAGAGACCCAGTACTTC.

This chain uses TRBV6-5 with TRBJ2-7, with TRBD2 matching over 7 bases. The V gene's germline CDR1 is MNHEY and CDR2 SVGAGI. The ends lost 0 bases at V and 0 bases at J; junction bases unmatched: 5. CDR3 length: 16 amino acids. The CDR3 region is CASSYSLAEISYEQYF. The DNA for the CDR3 is TGTGCCAGCAGTTACTCGCTAGCGGAAATCTCCTACGAGCAGTACTTC.

This chain uses TRBV6-4 with TRBJ2-6, with D unclear. Per germline, CDR1 MRHNA and CDR2 SNTAGT. The CDR3 has 16 residues. The V end was cut by 5 bases, the J end by 0 bases, with 11 bases between. The CDR3 protein is CASSPDGSSGANVLTF. The CDR3 DNA sequence: TGTGCCAGCAGTCCCGACGGCTCCTCTGGGGCCAACGTCCTGACTTTC.

V and J are TRBV15 and TRBJ1-1; D is ambiguous. CDR3 length: 13 amino acids. V dropped 8 bases and J dropped 4 bases, with 14 bases sitting between them. Germline values: CDR1 LNHNV, CDR2 YYDKDF (reference sequence). The CDR3 coding sequence is TGTGCCACCCGAAGCGCTTACACCACTGAAGCTTTCTTT. It yields the protein CATRSAYTTEAFF.

This chain links TRBV15 with TRBJ1-2, with 7 positions matching TRBD1. Germline V gene sequence: CDR1 LNHNV, CDR2 YYDKDF (reference sequence). The V and J ends lost 3 bases and 4 bases, in that order; junction bases with no gene match: 5. The CDR3 contains 14 residues. The CDR3 nucleotides are TGTGCCACCAGCAGTCCGGGACAGCCCTATGGCTACACCTTC. Residues: CATSSPGQPYGYTF.